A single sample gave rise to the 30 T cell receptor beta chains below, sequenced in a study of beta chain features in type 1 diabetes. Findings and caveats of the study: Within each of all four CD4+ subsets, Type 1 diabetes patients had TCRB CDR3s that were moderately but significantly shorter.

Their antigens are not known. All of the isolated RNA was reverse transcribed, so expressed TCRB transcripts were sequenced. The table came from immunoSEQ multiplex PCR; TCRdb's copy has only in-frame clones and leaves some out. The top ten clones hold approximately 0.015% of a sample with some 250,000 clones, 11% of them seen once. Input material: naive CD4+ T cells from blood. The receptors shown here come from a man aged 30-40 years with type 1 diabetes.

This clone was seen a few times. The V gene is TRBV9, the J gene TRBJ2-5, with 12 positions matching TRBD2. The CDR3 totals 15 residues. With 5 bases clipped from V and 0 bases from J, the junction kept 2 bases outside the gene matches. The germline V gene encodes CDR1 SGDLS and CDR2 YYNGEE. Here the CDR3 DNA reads TGTGCCAGCAGTCTAGCGGGGGGGTACCAAGAGACCCAGTACTTC. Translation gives CASSLAGGYQETQYF.

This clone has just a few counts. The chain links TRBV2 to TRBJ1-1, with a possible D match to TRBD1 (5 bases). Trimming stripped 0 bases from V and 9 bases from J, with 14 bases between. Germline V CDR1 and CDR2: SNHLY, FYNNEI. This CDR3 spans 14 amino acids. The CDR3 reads CASSEAGGGRKAFF. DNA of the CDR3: TGTGCCAGCAGTGAAGCCGGGGGAGGCAGGAAAGCTTTCTTT.

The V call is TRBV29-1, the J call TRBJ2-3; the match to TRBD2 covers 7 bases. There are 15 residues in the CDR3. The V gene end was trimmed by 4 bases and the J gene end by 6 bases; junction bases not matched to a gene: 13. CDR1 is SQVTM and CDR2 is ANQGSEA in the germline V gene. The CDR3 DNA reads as TGCAGCGTTGCGCCCCGGCTAGGGAGGGCCGATACGCAGTATTTT. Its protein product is CSVAPRLGRADTQYF.

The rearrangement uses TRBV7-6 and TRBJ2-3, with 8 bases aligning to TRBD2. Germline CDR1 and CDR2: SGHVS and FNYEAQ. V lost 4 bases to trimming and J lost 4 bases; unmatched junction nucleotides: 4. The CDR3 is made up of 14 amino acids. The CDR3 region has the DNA TGTGCCAGCAGCTCGTGGACTAGCCCAGATACGCAGTATTTT. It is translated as CASSSWTSPDTQYF.

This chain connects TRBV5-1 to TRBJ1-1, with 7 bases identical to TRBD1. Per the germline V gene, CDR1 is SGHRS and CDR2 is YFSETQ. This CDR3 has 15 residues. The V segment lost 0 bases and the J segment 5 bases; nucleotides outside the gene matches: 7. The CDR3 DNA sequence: TGCGCCAGCAGCTTGGATAAACAGGGGCGGACTGAAGCTTTCTTT. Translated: CASSLDKQGRTEAFF.

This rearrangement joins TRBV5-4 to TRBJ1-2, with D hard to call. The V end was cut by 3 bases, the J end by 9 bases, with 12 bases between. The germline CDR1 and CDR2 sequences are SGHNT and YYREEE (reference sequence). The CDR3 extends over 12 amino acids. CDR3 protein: CASSSGKMRYTF. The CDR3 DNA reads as TGTGCCAGCAGCTCCGGGAAGATGCGCTACACCTTC. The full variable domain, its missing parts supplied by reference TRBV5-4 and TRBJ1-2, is ETGVTQSPTHLIKTRGQQVTLRCSSQSGHNTVSWYQQALGQGPQFIFQYYREEENGRGNFPPRFSGLQFPNYSSELNVNALELDDSALYLCASSSGKMRYTFGSGTRLTVV.

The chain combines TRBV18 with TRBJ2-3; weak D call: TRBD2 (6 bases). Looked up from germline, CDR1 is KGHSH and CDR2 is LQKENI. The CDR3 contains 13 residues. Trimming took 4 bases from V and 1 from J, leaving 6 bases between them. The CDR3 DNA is TGTGCCAGCTCACGGGGGGGCACAGATACGCAGTATTTT. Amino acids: CASSRGGTDTQYF.

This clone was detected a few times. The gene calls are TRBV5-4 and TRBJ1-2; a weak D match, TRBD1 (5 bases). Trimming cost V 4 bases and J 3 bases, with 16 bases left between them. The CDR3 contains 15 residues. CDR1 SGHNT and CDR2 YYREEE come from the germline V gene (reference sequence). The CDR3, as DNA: TGTGCCAGCAGCCCGAAGGTACAGGAACACTATGGCTACACCTTC. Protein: CASSPKVQEHYGYTF.

The CDR3 here is CSVSQGANTQYF. The CDR3 bases are TGCAGCGTTTCACAGGGGGCGAATACGCAGTATTTT. V is TRBV29-1 and J is TRBJ2-3; the match to TRBD1 covers 9 bases. Per germline, CDR1 SQVTM and CDR2 ANQGSEA. The CDR3 runs 12 residues. With V trimmed by 5 bases and J by 7 bases, 4 bases remained unmatched.

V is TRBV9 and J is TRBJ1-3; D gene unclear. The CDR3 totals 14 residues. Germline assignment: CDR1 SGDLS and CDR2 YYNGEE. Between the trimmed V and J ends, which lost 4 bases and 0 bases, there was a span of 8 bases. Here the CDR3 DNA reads TGTGCCAGCAGCACGCCCGGCTCTGGAAACACCATATATTTT. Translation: CASSTPGSGNTIYF.

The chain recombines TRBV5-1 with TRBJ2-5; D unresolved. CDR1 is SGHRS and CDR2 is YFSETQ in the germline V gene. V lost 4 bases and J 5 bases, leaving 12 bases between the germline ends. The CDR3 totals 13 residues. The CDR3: CASSLGSMETQYF. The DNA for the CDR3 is TGCGCCAGCAGCCTGGGTAGTATGGAGACCCAGTACTTC. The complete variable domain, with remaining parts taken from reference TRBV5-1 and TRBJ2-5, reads KAGVTQTPRYLIKTRGQQVTLSCSPISGHRSVSWYQQTPGQGLQFLFEYFSETQRNKGNFPGRFSGRQFSNSRSEMNVSTLELGDSALYLCASSLGSMETQYFGPGTRLLVL.

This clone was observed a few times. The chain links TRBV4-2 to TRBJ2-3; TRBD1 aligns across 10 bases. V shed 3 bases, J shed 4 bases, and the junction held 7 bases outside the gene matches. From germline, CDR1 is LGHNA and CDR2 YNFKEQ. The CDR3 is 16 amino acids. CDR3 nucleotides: TGTGCCAGCAGCCAGGAAGACAGGGGGCGGTCAGATACGCAGTATTTT. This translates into CASSQEDRGRSDTQYF.

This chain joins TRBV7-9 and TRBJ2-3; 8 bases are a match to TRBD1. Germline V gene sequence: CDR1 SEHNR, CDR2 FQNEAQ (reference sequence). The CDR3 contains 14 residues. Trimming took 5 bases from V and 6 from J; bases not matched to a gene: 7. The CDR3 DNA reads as TGTGCCAGCAGCGGGGGTGGACAGGGCGATACGCAGTATTTT. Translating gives CASSGGGQGDTQYF.

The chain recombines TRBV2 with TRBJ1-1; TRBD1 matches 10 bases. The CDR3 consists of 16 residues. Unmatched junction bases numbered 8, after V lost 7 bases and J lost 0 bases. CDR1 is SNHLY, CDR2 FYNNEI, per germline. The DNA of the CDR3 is TGTGCCAGCAAGAGACAGGGGGCTGGCCTGAACACTGAAGCTTTCTTT. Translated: CASKRQGAGLNTEAFF.

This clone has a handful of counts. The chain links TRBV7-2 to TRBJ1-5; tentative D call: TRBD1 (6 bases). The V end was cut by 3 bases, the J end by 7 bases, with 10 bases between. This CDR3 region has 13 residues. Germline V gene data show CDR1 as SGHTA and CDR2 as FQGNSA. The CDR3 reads CASSLQQGQPQHF. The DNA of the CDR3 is TGTGCCAGCAGCTTGCAACAGGGACAGCCCCAGCATTTT.

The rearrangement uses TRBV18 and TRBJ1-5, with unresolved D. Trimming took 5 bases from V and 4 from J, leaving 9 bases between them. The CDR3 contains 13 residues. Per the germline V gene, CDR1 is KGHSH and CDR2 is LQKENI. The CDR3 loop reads CASSSGENQPQHF. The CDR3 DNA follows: TGTGCCAGCTCAAGCGGGGAGAATCAGCCCCAGCATTTT.

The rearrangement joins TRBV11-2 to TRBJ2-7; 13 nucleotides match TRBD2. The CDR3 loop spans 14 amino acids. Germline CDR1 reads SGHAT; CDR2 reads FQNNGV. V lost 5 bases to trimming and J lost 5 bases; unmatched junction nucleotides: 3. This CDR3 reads CASSLTSGGNEQYF. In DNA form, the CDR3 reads TGTGCCAGCAGCCTGACTAGCGGGGGGAACGAGCAGTACTTC.

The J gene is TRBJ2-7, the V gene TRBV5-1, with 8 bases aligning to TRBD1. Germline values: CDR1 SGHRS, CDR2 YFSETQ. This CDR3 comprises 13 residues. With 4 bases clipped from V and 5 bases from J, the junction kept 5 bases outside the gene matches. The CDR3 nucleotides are TGCGCCAGCAGCAAGGACAGGGCACACGAGCAGTACTTC. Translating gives CASSKDRAHEQYF.

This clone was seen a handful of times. The CDR3 bases are TGTGCCAGCAGCAGATTTCCCGGTGAGCAGTTCTTC. This codes for CASSRFPGEQFF. This chain connects TRBV14 to TRBJ2-1; D unresolved. The CDR3 has 12 residues. The V end lost 5 bases, the J end lost 9 bases, and 11 bases lay between the germline ends. Germline assignment: CDR1 SGHDN and CDR2 FVKESK. Full variable domain (remainder filled in from reference TRBV14 and TRBJ2-1): EAGVTQFPSHSVIEKGQTVTLRCDPISGHDNLYWYRRVMGKEIKFLLHFVKESKQDESGMPNNRFLAERTGGTYSTLKVQPAELEDSGVYFCASSRFPGEQFFGPGTRLTVL.

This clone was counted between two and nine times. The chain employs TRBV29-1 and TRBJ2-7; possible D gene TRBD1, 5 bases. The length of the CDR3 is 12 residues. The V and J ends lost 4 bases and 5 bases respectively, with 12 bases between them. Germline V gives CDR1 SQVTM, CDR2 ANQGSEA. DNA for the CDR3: TGCAGCGTTGCAGGGCCTAGAAACGAGCAGTACTTC. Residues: CSVAGPRNEQYF.

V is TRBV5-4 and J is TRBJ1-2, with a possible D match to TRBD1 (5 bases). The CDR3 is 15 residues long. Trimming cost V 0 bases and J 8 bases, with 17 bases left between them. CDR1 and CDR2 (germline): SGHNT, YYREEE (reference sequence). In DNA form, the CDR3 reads TGTGCCAGCAGCTTGGTCCGGGGGACTTTCGGGGGCTACACCTTC. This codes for CASSLVRGTFGGYTF.

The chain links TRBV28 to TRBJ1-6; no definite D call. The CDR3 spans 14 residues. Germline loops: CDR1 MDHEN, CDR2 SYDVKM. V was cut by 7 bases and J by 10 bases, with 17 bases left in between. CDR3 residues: CASTPYLGSSPLHF. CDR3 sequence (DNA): TGTGCCAGCACCCCATACCTAGGCAGCTCACCCCTCCACTTT.

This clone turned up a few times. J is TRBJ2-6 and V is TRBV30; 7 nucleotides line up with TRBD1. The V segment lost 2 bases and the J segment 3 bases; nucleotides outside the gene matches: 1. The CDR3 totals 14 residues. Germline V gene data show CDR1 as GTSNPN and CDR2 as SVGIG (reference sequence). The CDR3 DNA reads TGTGCCTGGAGTTACAGGGGTGGGGCCAACGTCCTGACTTTC. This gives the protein CAWSYRGGANVLTF. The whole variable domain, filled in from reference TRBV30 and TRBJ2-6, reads SQTIHQWPATLVQPVGSPLSLECTVEGTSNPNLYWYRQAAGRGLQLLFYSVGIGQISSEVPQNLSASRPQDRQFILSSKKLLLSDSGFYLCAWSYRGGANVLTFGAGSRLTVL.

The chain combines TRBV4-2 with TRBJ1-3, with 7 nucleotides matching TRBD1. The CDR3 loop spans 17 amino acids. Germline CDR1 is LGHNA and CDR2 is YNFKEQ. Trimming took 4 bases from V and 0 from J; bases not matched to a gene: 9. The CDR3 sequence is CASSRRDSSSSGNTIYF. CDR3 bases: TGTGCCAGCAGCCGACGGGACAGTTCAAGCTCTGGAAACACCATATATTTT.

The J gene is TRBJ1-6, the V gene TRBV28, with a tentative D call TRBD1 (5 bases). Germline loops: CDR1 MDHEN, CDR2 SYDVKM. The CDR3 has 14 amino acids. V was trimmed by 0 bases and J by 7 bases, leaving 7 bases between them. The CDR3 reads CASSLWDINSPLHF. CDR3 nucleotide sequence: TGTGCCAGCAGTTTATGGGACATAAATTCACCCCTCCACTTT.

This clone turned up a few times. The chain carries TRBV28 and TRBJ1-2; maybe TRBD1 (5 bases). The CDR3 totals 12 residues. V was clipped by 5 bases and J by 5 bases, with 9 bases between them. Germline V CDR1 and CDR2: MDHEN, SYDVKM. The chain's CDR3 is CASSLGRYGYTF. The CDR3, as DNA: TGTGCCAGCAGTCTGGGGCGTTATGGCTACACCTTC.

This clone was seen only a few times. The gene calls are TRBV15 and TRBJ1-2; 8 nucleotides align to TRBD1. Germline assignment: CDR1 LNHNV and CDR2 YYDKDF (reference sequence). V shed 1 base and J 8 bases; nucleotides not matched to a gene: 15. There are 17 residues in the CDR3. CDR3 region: CATSRGPASATGDGYTF. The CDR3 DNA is TGTGCCACCAGCAGAGGGCCGGCCTCCGCGACAGGGGACGGCTACACCTTC.

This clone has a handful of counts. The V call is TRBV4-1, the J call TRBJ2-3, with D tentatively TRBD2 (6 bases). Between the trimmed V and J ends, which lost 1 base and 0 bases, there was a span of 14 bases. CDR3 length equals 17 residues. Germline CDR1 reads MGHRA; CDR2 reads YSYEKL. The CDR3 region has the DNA TGCGCCAGCAGCCAAGTTAGTGCGGGGCTTAGCACAGATACGCAGTATTTT. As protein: CASSQVSAGLSTDTQYF.

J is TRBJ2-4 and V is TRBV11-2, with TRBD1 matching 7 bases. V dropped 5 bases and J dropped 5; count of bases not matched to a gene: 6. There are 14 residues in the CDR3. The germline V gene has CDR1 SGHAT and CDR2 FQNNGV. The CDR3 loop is CASSDRANENIQYF. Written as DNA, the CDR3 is TGTGCCAGCAGCGACAGGGCGAACGAAAACATTCAGTACTTC.

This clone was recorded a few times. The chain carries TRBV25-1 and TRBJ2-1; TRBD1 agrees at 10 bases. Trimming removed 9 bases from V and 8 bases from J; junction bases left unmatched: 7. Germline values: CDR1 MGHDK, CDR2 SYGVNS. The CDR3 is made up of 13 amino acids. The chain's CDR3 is CASGTGAIHEQFF. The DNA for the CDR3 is TGTGCCAGTGGGACAGGGGCTATTCATGAGCAGTTCTTC. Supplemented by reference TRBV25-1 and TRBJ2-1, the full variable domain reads EADIYQTPRYLVIGTGKKITLECSQTMGHDKMYWYQQDPGMELHLIHYSYGVNSTEKGDLSSESTVSRIRTEHFPLTLESARPSHTSQYLCASGTGAIHEQFFGPGTRLTVL.